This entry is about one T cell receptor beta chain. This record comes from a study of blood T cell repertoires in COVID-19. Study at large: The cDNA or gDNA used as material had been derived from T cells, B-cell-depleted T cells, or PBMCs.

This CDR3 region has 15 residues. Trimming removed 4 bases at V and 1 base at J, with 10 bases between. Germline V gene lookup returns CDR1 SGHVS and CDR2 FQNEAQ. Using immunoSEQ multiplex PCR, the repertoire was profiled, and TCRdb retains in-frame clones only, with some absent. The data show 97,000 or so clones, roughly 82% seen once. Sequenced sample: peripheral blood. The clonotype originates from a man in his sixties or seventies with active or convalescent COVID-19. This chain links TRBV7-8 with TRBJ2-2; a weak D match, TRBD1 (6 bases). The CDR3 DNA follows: TGTGCCAGCAGCTCGCCGGGACAGAACACCGGGGAGCTGTTTTTT. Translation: CASSSPGQNTGELFF.